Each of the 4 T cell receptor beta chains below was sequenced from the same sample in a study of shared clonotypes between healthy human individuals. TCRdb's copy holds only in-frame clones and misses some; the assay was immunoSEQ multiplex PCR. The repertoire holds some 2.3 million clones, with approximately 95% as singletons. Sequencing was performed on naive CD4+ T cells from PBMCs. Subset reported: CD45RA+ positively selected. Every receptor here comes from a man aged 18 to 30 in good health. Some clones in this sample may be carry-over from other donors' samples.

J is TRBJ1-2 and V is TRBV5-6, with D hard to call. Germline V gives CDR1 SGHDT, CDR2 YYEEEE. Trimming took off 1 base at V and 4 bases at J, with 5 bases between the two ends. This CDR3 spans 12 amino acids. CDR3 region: CASSLRVYGYTF. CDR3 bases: TGTGCCAGCAGCTTGAGGGTCTATGGCTACACCTTC.

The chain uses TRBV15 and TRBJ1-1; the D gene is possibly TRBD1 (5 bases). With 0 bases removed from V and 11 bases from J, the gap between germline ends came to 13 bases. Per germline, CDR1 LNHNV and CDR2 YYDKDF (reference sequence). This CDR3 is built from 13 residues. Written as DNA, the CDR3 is TGTGCCACCAGCAGAGATGCGGTGAGGGGCGCTTTCTTT. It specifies CATSRDAVRGAFF.

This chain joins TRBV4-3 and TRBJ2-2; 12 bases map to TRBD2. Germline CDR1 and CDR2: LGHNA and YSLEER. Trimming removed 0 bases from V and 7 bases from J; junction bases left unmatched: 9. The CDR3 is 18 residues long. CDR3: CASSQDRLAGGPVGELFF. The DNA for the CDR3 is TGCGCCAGCAGCCAAGATCGGCTAGCGGGAGGGCCGGTCGGGGAGCTGTTTTTT.

CDR3 nucleotides: TGTGCCAGCAGTTCCGGAACGAACGGGGAGCTGTTTTTT. Encoded protein: CASSSGTNGELFF. The V call is TRBV28, the J call TRBJ2-2, with unresolved D. There are 13 residues in the CDR3. With 4 bases removed from V and 7 bases from J, the gap between germline ends came to 10 bases. From germline, CDR1 is MDHEN and CDR2 SYDVKM.